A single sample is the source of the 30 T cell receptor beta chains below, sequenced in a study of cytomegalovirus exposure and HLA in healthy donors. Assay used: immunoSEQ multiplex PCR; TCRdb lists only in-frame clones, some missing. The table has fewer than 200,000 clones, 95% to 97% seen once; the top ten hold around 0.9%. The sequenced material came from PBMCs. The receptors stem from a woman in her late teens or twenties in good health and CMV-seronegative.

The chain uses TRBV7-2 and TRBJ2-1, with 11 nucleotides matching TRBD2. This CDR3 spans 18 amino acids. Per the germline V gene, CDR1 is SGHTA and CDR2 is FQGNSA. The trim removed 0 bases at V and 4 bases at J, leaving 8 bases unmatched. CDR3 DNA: TGTGCCAGCAGCTTAGCGTGGGGTAGCGGGGGGGCATACAATGAGCAGTTCTTC. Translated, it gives CASSLAWGSGGAYNEQFF.

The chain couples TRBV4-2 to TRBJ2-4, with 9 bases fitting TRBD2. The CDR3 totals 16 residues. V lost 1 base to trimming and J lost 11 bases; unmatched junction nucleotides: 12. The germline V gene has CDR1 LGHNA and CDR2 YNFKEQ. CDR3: CASSQAGRGGWGVQYF. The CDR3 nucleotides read TGTGCCAGCAGCCAAGCAGGGCGGGGGGGCTGGGGCGTTCAGTACTTC.

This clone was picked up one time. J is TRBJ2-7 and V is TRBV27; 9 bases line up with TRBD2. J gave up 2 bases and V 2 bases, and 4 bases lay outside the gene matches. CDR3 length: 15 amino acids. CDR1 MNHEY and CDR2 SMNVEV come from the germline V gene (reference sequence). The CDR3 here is CASSLSGGLAYEQYF. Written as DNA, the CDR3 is TGTGCCAGCAGTTTAAGCGGGGGGCTTGCCTACGAGCAGTACTTC.

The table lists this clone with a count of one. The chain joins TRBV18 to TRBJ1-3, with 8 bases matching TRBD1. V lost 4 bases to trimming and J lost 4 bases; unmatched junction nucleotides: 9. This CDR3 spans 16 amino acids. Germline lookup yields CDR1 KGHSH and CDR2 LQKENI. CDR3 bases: TGTGCCAGCTCACTTCATCAGGGGGCGCCGGGAAACACCATATATTTT. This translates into CASSLHQGAPGNTIYF.

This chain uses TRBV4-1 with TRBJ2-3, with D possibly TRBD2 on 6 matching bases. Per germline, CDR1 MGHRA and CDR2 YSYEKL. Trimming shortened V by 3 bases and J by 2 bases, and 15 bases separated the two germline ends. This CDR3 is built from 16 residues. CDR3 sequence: CASSHPDAGFTDTQYF. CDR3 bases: TGCGCCAGCAGCCACCCCGACGCGGGATTCACAGATACGCAGTATTTT.

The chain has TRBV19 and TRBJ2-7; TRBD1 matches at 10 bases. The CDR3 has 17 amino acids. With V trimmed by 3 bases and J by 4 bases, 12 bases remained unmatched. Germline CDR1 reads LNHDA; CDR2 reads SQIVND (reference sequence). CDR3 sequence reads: CASSIHAPGQGRYEQYF. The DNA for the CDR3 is TGTGCCAGTAGTATCCACGCGCCGGGACAGGGGAGGTACGAGCAGTACTTC.

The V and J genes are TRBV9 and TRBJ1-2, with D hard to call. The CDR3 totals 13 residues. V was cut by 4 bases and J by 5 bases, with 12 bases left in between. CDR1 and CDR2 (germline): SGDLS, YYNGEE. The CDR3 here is CASSSGEGYGYTF. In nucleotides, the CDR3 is TGTGCCAGCAGCTCCGGGGAGGGATATGGCTACACCTTC.

The CDR3 here is CATGDRGSGQPQHF. CDR3 in DNA: TGTGCCACCGGGGACAGGGGGTCAGGTCAGCCCCAGCATTTT. The rearrangement uses TRBV19 and TRBJ1-5; 11 bases are shared with TRBD1. With V trimmed by 10 bases and J by 6 bases, 8 bases remained unmatched. The CDR3 is 14 residues long. Germline CDR1 and CDR2: LNHDA and SQIVND (reference sequence).

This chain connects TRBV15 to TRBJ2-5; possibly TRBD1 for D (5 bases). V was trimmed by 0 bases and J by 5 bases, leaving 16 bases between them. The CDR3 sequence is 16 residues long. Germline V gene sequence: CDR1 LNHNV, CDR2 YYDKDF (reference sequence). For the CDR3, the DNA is TGTGCCACCAGCAGAGAACTCCTAGGGGCGTGGGAGACCCAGTACTTC. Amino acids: CATSRELLGAWETQYF.

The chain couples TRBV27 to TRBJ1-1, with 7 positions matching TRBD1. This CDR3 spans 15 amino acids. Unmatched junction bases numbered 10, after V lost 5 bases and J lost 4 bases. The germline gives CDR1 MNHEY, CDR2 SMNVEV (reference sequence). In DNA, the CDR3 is TGTGCCAGCAGTCCTTACGGGGCAGGGGGCACTGAAGCTTTCTTT. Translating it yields CASSPYGAGGTEAFF.

Written as DNA, the CDR3 is TGTGCCAGCAATAGACAGGGAACAGATACGCAGTATTTT. Protein: CASNRQGTDTQYF. This chain joins TRBV9 and TRBJ2-3; 7 positions match TRBD1. In germline, CDR1 is SGDLS, CDR2 YYNGEE. V dropped 6 bases and J dropped 3; count of bases not matched to a gene: 4. CDR3 length equals 13 residues.

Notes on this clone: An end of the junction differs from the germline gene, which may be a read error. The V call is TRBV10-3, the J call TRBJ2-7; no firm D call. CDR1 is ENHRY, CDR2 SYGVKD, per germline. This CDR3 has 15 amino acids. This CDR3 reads CASSSNGRRSYEQYF. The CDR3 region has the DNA TGTGCCAGCAGTTCTAACGGTCGGAGATCCTACGAGCAGTACTTC.

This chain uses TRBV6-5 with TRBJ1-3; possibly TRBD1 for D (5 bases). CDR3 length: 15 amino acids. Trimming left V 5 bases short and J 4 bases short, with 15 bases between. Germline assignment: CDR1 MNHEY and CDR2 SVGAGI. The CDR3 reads CASSRSWGSGNTIYF. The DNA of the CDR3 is TGTGCCAGCAGTCGGTCTTGGGGCTCCGGAAACACCATATATTTT.

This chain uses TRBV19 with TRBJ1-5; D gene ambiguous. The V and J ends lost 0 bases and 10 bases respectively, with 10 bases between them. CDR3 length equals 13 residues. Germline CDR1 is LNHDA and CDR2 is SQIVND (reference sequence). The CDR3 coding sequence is TGTGCCAGTAGTATAGATCGGGAGGGTCCCCAGCATTTT. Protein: CASSIDREGPQHF.

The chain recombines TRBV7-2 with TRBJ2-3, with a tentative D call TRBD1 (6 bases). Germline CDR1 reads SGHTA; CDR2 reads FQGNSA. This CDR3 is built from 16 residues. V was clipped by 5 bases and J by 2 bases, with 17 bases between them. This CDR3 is CASSTQGRLSTDTQYF. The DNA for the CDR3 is TGTGCCAGCAGCACCCAGGGGCGCCTCTCCACAGATACGCAGTATTTT. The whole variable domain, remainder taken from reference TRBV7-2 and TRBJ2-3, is GAGVSQSPSNKVTEKGKDVELRCDPISGHTALYWYRQSLGQGLEFLIYFQGNSAPDKSGLPSDRFSAERTGGSVSTLTIQRTQQEDSAVYLCASSTQGRLSTDTQYFGPGTRLTVL.

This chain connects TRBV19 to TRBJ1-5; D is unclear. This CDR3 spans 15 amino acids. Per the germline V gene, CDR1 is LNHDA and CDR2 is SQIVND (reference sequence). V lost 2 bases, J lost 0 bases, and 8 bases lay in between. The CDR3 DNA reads TGTGCCAGTAGTATAAGACACGATAGCAATCAGCCCCAGCATTTT. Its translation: CASSIRHDSNQPQHF. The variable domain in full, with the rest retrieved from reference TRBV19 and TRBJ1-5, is DGGITQSPKYLFRKEGQNVTLSCEQNLNHDAMYWYRQDPGQGLRLIYYSQIVNDFQKGDIAEGYSVSREKKESFPLTVTSAQKNPTAFYLCASSIRHDSNQPQHFGDGTRLSIL.

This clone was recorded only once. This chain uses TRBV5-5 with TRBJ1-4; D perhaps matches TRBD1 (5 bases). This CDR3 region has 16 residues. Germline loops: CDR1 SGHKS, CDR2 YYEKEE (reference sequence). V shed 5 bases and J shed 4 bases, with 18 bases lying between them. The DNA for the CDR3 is TGTGCCAGCAGAACGTCCGGGGGGACGGTTAATGAAAAACTGTTTTTT. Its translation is CASRTSGGTVNEKLFF.

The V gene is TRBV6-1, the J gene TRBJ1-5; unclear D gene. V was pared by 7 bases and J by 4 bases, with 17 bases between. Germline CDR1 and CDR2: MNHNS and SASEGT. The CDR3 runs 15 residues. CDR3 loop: CASTATEAPNQPQHF. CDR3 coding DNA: TGTGCCAGCACCGCCACGGAGGCGCCTAATCAGCCCCAGCATTTT.

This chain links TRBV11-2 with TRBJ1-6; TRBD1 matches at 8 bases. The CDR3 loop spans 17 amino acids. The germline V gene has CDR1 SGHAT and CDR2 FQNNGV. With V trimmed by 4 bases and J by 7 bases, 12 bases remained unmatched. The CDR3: CASSSASRTGKNSPLHF. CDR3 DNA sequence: TGTGCCAGCAGCTCAGCGTCGAGGACAGGGAAAAATTCACCCCTCCACTTT.

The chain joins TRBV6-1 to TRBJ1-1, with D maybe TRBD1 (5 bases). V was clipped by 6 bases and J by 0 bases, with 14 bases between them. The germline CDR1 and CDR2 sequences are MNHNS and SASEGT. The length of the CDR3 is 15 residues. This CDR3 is CASSGQGSMNTEAFF. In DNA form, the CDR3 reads TGTGCCAGCAGCGGGCAGGGTTCTATGAACACTGAAGCTTTCTTT.

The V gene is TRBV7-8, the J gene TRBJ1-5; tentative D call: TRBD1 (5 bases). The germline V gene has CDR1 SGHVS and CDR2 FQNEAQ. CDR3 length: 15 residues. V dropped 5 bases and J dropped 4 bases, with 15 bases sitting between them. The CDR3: CASSLMTEYNQPQHF. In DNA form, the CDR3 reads TGTGCCAGCAGCCTTATGACAGAGTATAATCAGCCCCAGCATTTT. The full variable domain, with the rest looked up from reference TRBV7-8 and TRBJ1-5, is GAGVSQSPRYKVAKRGQDVALRCDPISGHVSLFWYQQALGQGPEFLTYFQNEAQLDKSGLPSDRFFAERPEGSVSTLKIQRTQQEDSAVYLCASSLMTEYNQPQHFGDGTRLSIL.

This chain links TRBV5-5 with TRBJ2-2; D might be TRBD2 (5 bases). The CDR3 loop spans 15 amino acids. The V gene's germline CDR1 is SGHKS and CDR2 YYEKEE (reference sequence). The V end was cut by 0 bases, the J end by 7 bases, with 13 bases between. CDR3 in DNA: TGTGCCAGCAGCTTGGTGGCGGGCCTTCACGGGGAGCTGTTTTTT. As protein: CASSLVAGLHGELFF.

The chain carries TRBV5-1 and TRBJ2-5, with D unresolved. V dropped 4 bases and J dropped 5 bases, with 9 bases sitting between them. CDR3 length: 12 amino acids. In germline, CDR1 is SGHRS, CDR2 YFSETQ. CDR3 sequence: CASSLGEETQYF. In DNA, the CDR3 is TGCGCCAGCAGCCTGGGTGAGGAGACCCAGTACTTC.

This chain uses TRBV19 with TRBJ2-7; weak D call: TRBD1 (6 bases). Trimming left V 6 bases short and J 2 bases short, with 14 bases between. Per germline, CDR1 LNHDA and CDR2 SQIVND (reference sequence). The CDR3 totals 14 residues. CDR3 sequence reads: CASSPTGTPYEQYF. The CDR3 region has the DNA TGTGCCAGTAGCCCTACCGGGACACCCTACGAGCAGTACTTC.

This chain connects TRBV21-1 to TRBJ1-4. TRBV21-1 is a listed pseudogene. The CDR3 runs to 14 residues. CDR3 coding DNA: TGTGCCAGCAGCAAATACCGTAATCCGCCCCTAGGCCCGTTT. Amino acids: CASSKYRNPPLGPF.

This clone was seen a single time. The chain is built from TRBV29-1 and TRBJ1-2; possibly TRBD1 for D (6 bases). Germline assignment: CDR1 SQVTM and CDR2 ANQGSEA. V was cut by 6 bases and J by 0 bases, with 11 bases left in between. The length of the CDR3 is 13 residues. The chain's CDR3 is CSVGQLANYGYTF. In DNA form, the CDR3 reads TGCAGCGTCGGACAGTTAGCTAACTATGGCTACACCTTC.

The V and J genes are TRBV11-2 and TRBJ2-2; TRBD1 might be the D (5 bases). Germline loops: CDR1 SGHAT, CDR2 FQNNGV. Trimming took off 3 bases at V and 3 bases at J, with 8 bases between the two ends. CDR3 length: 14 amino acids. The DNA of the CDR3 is TGTGCCAGCAGCTTTCAAGGGGACACCGGGGAGCTGTTTTTT. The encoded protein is CASSFQGDTGELFF.

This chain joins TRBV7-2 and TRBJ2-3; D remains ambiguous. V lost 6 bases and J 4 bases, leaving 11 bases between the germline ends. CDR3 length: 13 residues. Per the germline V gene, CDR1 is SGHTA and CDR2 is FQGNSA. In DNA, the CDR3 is TGTGCCAGCAGTTTTTTATCGGCAGATACGCAGTATTTT. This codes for CASSFLSADTQYF.

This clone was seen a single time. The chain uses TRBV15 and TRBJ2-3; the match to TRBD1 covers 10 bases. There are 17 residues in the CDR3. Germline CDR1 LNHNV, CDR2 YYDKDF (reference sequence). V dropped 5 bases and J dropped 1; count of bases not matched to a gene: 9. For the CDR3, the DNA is TGTGCCACCAGCGGGCCGGGACAGGGGTATCGCACAGATACGCAGTATTTT. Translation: CATSGPGQGYRTDTQYF. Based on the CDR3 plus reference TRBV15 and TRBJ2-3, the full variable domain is DAMVIQNPRYQVTQFGKPVTLSCSQTLNHNVMYWYQQKSSQAPKLLFHYYDKDFNNEADTPDNFQSRRPNTSFCFLDIRSPGLGDTAMYLCATSGPGQGYRTDTQYFGPGTRLTVL.

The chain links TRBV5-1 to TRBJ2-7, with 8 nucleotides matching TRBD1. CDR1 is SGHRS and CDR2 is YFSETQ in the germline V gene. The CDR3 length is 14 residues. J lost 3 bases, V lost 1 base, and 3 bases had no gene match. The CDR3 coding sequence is TGCGCCAGCAGCTTGCCCGGACAGGGCTACGAGCAGTACTTC. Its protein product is CASSLPGQGYEQYF.